What follows is one T cell receptor beta chain and its context. What it binds is not known. The genomic DNA of each subset was split evenly across several immunoSEQ plates. The table came from immunoSEQ multiplex PCR; TCRdb's copy has only in-frame clones and leaves some out. Of a few hundred thousand clones listed, around 81% are singletons. The sample belongs to a study of shared clonotypes between healthy human individuals. V lost 5 bases to trimming and J lost 5 bases, with 13 bases between them. The CDR3 has 13 amino acids. Looked up from germline, CDR1 is SGHRS and CDR2 is YFSETQ. Study-wide results and caveats: Sampling used blood alone; tissue repertoires probably differ. Among donors, clonotype sharing was expected to be affected by sequencing depth.

The V and J genes are TRBV5-1 and TRBJ1-2; no clear D gene. The TCR comes from a woman between 35 and 50 years old in good health. Some clones in this sample may be carry-over from other donors' samples. The sample was PBMCs. CDR3 amino acids: CASSIDLAYGYTF. The CDR3 DNA sequence: TGCGCCAGCAGTATCGATTTGGCGTATGGCTACACCTTC. The variable domain in full, completed from reference TRBV5-1 and TRBJ1-2, reads KAGVTQTPRYLIKTRGQQVTLSCSPISGHRSVSWYQQTPGQGLQFLFEYFSETQRNKGNFPGRFSGRQFSNSRSEMNVSTLELGDSALYLCASSIDLAYGYTFGSGTRLTVV.